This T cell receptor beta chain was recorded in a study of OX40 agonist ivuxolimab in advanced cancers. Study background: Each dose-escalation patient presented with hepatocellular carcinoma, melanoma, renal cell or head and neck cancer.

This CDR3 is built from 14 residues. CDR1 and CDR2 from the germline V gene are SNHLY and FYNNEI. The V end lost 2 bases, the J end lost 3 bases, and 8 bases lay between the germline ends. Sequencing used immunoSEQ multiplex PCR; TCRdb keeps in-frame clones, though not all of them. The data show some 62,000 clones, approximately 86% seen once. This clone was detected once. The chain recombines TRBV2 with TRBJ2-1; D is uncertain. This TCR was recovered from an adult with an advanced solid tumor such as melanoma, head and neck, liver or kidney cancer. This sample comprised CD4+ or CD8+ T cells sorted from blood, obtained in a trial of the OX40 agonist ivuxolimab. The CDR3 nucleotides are TGTGCCAGCAGTGAAACGGCTGACTACAATGAGCAGTTCTTC. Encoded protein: CASSETADYNEQFF.